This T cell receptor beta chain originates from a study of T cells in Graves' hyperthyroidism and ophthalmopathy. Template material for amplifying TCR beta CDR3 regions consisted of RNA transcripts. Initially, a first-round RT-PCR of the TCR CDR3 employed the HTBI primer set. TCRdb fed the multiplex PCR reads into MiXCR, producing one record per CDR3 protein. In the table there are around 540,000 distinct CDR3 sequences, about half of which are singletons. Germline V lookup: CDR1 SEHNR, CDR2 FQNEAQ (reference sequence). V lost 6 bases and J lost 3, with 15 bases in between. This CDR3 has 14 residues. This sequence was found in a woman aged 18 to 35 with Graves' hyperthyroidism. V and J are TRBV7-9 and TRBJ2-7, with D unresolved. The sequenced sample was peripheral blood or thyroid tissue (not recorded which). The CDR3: CASSSHSDDYEQYF. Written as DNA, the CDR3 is TGTGCCAGCAGTTCCCATTCGGACGACTACGAGCAGTACTTC. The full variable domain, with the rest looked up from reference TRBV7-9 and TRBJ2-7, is DTGVSQNPRHKITKRGQNVTFRCDPISEHNRLYWYRQTLGQGPEFLTYFQNEAQLEKSRLLSDRFSAERPKGSFSTLEIQRTEQGDSAMYLCASSSHSDDYEQYFGPGTRLTVT.